These 2 T cell receptor beta chains originate from one sample sequenced in a study of T cell responses to AZD1222 COVID-19 vaccine. Here immunoSEQ multiplex PCR was the method, and the copy in TCRdb shows in-frame clones only, minus some. The data hold approximately 150,000 clones, with 75% to 90% observed a single time. Material: peripheral blood, obtained 28 days after the second AZD1222 dose. The origin of the receptors is an adult who received the AZD1222 COVID-19 vaccine.

The chain recombines TRBV5-1 with TRBJ1-2; the D gene is possibly TRBD1 (5 bases). CDR1 and CDR2 (germline): SGHRS, YFSETQ. This CDR3 comprises 14 residues. The germline V and J ends were trimmed by 1 base and 9 bases, with 16 bases remaining between them. The CDR3 bases are TGCGCCAGCAGCTTGAAGGGGCCAGGGATCAGCTACACCTTC. This gives the protein CASSLKGPGISYTF.

V and J are TRBV28 and TRBJ2-1; D not resolved. The germline V gene has CDR1 MDHEN and CDR2 SYDVKM. CDR3 length: 12 amino acids. V lost 2 bases and J 9 bases, leaving 8 bases between the germline ends. In DNA, the CDR3 is TGTGCCAGCAGTTTAATTAGTGGTGAGCAGTTCTTC. Translating it yields CASSLISGEQFF.